A selection of T cell receptor beta chains follows, all from one sample in a study of T cell changes during pregnancy in multiple sclerosis. TCRdb's table, derived via immunoSEQ multiplex PCR, lists solely in-frame clones and lacks some. In the table there are fewer than 70,000 clones, roughly 92% of which are singletons. Source: peripheral blood, taken in the second trimester of pregnancy. These receptor sequences come from a female donor with multiple sclerosis, enrolled in a pregnancy study. CDR3s include the opening cysteine and the closing phenylalanine or tryptophan. A D gene is named only where the DNA matches it firmly. Part of the rows lack a size; the others show once, few, many or a class for expanded clones.

v_gene	j_gene	d_gene	abundance	CDR3aa	CDR3nt
TRBV23-1	TRBJ2-5	.	.	CASSQSVRGQETQYF	TGCGCCAGCAGTCAATCCGTCAGGGGCCAAGAGACCCAGTACTTC
TRBV5-1	TRBJ1-1	.	.	CASSLVQQGEAFF	TGCGCCAGCAGCTTGGTACAGCAGGGTGAAGCTTTCTTT
TRBV6-1	TRBJ2-6	TRBD1	.	CASSVQGLRSGANVLTF	TGTGCCAGCAGTGTACAGGGGCTCAGGTCTGGGGCCAACGTCCTGACTTTC
TRBV2	TRBJ1-2	.	.	CASSVSNYGYTF	TGTGCCAGCAGTGTATCTAACTATGGCTACACCTTC
TRBV28	TRBJ2-5	TRBD2	.	CASLGTTSSGGETQYF	TGTGCCAGCTTGGGGACTACCAGTTCGGGGGGAGAGACCCAGTACTTC
TRBV10-3	TRBJ2-7	.	.	CAISESGRNYEQYF	TGTGCCATCAGTGAGTCGGGCCGTAACTACGAGCAGTACTTC
TRBV5-1	TRBJ2-5	TRBD1	.	CASNPGQGVGETQYF	TGCGCCAGCAACCCGGGACAGGGGGTCGGGGAGACCCAGTACTTC
TRBV4-1	TRBJ1-2	TRBD1	once	CASSQDHKTGHGYTF	TGCGCCAGCAGCCAAGATCATAAGACAGGGCATGGCTACACCTTC
TRBV15	TRBJ2-2	TRBD2	.	CATSWGLAGGINTGELFF	TGTGCCACCAGCTGGGGACTAGCGGGAGGTATAAACACCGGGGAGCTGTTTTTT
TRBV5-8	TRBJ1-2	.	.	CASSFLGEDYGYTF	TGTGCCAGCAGCTTCTTAGGGGAGGACTATGGCTACACCTTC
TRBV28	TRBJ1-1	.	few	CASSLVQMNTEAFF	TGTGCCAGCAGTTTGGTCCAGATGAACACTGAAGCTTTCTTT
TRBV30	TRBJ1-5	.	.	CAWRNREDQPQHF	TGTGCCTGGAGAAACAGGGAAGATCAGCCCCAGCATTTT
TRBV19	TRBJ1-5	TRBD1	few	CASEEAGDSQPQHF	TGTGCCAGTGAAGAGGCAGGGGACAGTCAGCCCCAGCATTTT
TRBV10-3	TRBJ1-5	TRBD1	.	CAISESFGQGRNQPQHF	TGTGCCATCAGTGAGTCTTTCGGACAGGGCCGCAATCAGCCCCAGCATTTT
TRBV2	TRBJ2-5	TRBD2	.	CASSGTSGGETQYF	TGTGCCAGCAGCGGGACTAGCGGCGGGGAGACCCAGTACTTC
TRBV4-3	TRBJ2-1	TRBD1	.	CASSQEDREPYNEQFF	TGCGCCAGCAGCCAGGAGGACAGGGAACCTTACAATGAGCAGTTCTTC
TRBV7-9	TRBJ2-3	TRBD1	.	CASTLLLGQGGNTQYF	TGTGCCAGCACCCTGCTGCTGGGACAGGGGGGAAATACGCAGTATTTT
TRBV2	TRBJ2-7	.	.	CASKPDRPYEQYF	TGTGCCAGCAAACCAGACAGACCCTACGAGCAGTACTTC
TRBV5-1	TRBJ1-5	TRBD1	.	CASSLEGGGNQPQHF	TGCGCCAGCAGCTTGGAAGGGGGCGGCAATCAGCCCCAGCATTTT
TRBV5-1	TRBJ2-3	TRBD1	once	CASSLGLRMDRGQDTQYF	TGCGCCAGCAGCTTGGGCCTTAGGATGGACAGGGGGCAAGATACGCAGTATTTT
TRBV2	TRBJ1-4	.	.	CASIKRGGGAEGEKLFF	TGTGCCAGCATCAAACGTGGGGGGGGCGCGGAAGGTGAAAAACTGTTTTTT
TRBV6-5	TRBJ2-2	TRBD2	.	CASSIAGGPAGELFF	TGTGCCAGCAGTATAGCGGGAGGGCCGGCCGGGGAGCTGTTTTTT
TRBV27	TRBJ1-2	.	.	CASSPLYRVGYTF	TGTGCCAGCAGTCCACTTTACAGGGTTGGCTACACCTTC
TRBV28	TRBJ2-7	TRBD2	.	CASTRGLAVTYDGQYF	TGTGCCAGCACGAGAGGACTAGCGGTTACCTACGACGGGCAGTACTTC
TRBV2	TRBJ2-3	.	once	CASSRRAQVDTQYF	TGTGCCAGCAGCCGCCGGGCACAGGTAGATACGCAGTATTTT
TRBV27	TRBJ2-3	TRBD2	.	CASGGREGRYTQYF	TGTGCCAGCGGGGGGCGGGAGGGCCGTTATACGCAGTATTTT
TRBV6-4	TRBJ2-3	TRBD2	.	CASSGGRSTDTQYF	TGTGCCAGCAGTGGCGGGAGGAGCACAGATACGCAGTATTTT
TRBV19	TRBJ2-7	TRBD2	.	CASKRTSGTYEQYF	TGTGCCAGTAAACGGACTAGCGGGACCTACGAGCAGTACTTC
TRBV6-5	TRBJ2-3	.	.	CASSMNGHTQYF	TGTGCCAGCAGCATGAACGGTCATACGCAGTATTTT
TRBV7-9	TRBJ2-2	TRBD2	.	CATSAGGAGELFF	TGTGCCACCTCTGCGGGGGGGGCCGGGGAGCTGTTTTTT
TRBV4-1	TRBJ1-1	.	.	CASSQFQVNTEAFF	TGCGCCAGCAGCCAGTTTCAGGTGAACACTGAAGCTTTCTTT
TRBV6-1	TRBJ1-1	.	.	CASSATDQGTEAFF	TGTGCCAGCAGTGCGACGGATCAGGGCACTGAAGCTTTCTTT
TRBV2	TRBJ1-2	TRBD1	.	CASRPFRDRGHQDYGYTF	TGTGCCAGCAGGCCTTTTCGGGACAGGGGGCATCAAGACTATGGCTACACCTTC
TRBV9	TRBJ2-1	TRBD2	.	CASSATSGRNEQFF	TGTGCCAGCAGCGCGACTAGCGGGAGAAATGAGCAGTTCTTC
TRBV11-2	TRBJ2-1	TRBD2	.	CASSPRTSTYNEQFF	TGTGCCAGCAGCCCTAGGACTAGTACCTACAATGAGCAGTTCTTC
TRBV6-6	TRBJ2-6	.	.	CASSEEVSGANVLTF	TGTGCCAGCAGTGAGGAAGTATCTGGGGCCAACGTCCTGACTTTC
TRBV5-6	TRBJ2-7	TRBD1	.	CASSLPTGGYISYEQYF	TGTGCCAGCAGCCTGCCAACAGGGGGCTACATATCCTACGAGCAGTACTTC
TRBV13	TRBJ2-3	TRBD2	once	CASSPRASGSPDTQYF	TGTGCCAGCAGCCCCCGGGCTAGCGGGAGCCCAGATACGCAGTATTTT
TRBV7-6	TRBJ2-3	TRBD2	.	CASSLRLAGSTDTQYF	TGTGCCAGCAGCTTAAGACTAGCGGGATCCACAGATACGCAGTATTTT
TRBV14	TRBJ2-3	.	.	CASSPYQALSADTQYF	TGTGCCAGCAGCCCATACCAGGCATTGTCTGCGGATACGCAGTATTTT
TRBV5-5	TRBJ2-7	TRBD2	.	CASSAPGLAGEQYF	TGTGCCAGCAGCGCACCGGGACTAGCGGGCGAGCAGTACTTC
TRBV7-9	TRBJ1-1	.	.	CASSPGTQNTEAFF	TGTGCCAGCAGCCCCGGGACACAGAACACTGAAGCTTTCTTT
TRBV5-1	TRBJ1-4	.	.	CASMAETNEKLFF	TGCGCCAGCATGGCGGAGACTAATGAAAAACTGTTTTTT
TRBV11-3	TRBJ2-1	TRBD2	.	CASSFASGRGKDEQFF	TGTGCCAGCAGCTTCGCTAGCGGGAGGGGTAAAGATGAGCAGTTCTTC
TRBV27	TRBJ1-1	TRBD1	.	CASSLGQGAEAFF	TGTGCCAGCAGTCTCGGACAGGGGGCCGAAGCTTTCTTT
TRBV28	TRBJ2-7	TRBD1	.	CASSSRDRAFYEQYF	TGTGCCAGCAGTTCTCGGGACAGGGCCTTCTACGAGCAGTACTTC
TRBV28	TRBJ2-7	.	.	CASSYRAYEQYF	TGTGCCAGCAGTTACAGGGCCTACGAGCAGTACTTC